These 3 T cell receptor beta chains came from one sample sequenced in a study of shared clonotypes between healthy human individuals. Profiled with immunoSEQ multiplex PCR; TCRdb holds only in-frame clones, not every one. The table shows about 670,000 clones, with less than 80% occurring only once. The sample taken for sequencing was memory CD4+ T cells sorted from blood. As to subset: CD45RA-negative fraction. These receptors were collected from a woman aged 25 to 39 in good health.

V and J are TRBV15 and TRBJ2-4, with 10 bases matching TRBD2. This CDR3 region has 16 residues. The germline gives CDR1 LNHNV, CDR2 YYDKDF (reference sequence). Trimming at V came to 5 bases and at J to 0 bases, leaving 4 bases not matched to a gene. The CDR3 here is CATSSRLAGAKNIQYF. The CDR3 region has the DNA TGTGCCACCAGCTCACGACTAGCGGGAGCCAAAAACATTCAGTACTTC.

This rearrangement joins TRBV4-1 to TRBJ2-6; D gene uncertain. The CDR3 totals 16 residues. The V and J ends lost 4 bases and 4 bases respectively, with 14 bases between them. The germline V gene has CDR1 MGHRA and CDR2 YSYEKL. The CDR3, as DNA: TGCGCCAGCAGCCGCGATGGGTCCCCCGGGGCCAACGTCCTGACTTTC. It codes for CASSRDGSPGANVLTF.

The chain combines TRBV11-1 with TRBJ2-2; 13 nucleotides align to TRBD2. From germline, CDR1 is SGHAT and CDR2 FQDESV (reference sequence). The CDR3 contains 16 residues. After removal of 4 bases from V and 5 bases from J, the junction contained 4 bases not matched to a gene. The CDR3 DNA reads TGTGCCAGCAGCTCCGGACTAGCGGGAGTGACCGGGGAGCTGTTTTTT. Translation: CASSSGLAGVTGELFF. Full variable domain (missing parts from reference TRBV11-1 and TRBJ2-2): EAEVAQSPRYKITEKSQAVAFWCDPISGHATLYWYRQILGQGPELLVQFQDESVVDDSQLPKDRFSAERLKGVDSTLKIQPAELGDSAMYLCASSSGLAGVTGELFFGEGSRLTVL.